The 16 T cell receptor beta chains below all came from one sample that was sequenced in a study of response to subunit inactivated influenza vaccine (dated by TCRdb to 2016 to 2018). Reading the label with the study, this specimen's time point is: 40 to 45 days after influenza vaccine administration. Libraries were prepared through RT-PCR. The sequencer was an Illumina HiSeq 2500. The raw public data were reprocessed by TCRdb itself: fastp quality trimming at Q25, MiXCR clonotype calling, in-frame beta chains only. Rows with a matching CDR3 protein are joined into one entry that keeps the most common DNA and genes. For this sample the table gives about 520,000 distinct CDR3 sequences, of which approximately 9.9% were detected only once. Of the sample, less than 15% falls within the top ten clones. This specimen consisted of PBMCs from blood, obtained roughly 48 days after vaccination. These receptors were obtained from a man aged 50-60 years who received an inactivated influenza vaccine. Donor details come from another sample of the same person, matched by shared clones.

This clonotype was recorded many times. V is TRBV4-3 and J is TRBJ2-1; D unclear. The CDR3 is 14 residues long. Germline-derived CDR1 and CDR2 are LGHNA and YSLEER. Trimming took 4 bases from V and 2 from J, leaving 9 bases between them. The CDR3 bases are TGCGCCAGCAGCCCCACGATGACCTACAATGAGCAGTTCTTC. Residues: CASSPTMTYNEQFF.

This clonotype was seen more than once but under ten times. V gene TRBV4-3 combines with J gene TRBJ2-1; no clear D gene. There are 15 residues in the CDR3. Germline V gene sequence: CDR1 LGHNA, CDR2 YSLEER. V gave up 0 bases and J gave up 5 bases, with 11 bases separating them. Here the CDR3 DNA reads TGCGCCAGCAGCCAAGATTGGGTCGGAAACAATGAGCAGTTCTTC. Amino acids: CASSQDWVGNNEQFF.

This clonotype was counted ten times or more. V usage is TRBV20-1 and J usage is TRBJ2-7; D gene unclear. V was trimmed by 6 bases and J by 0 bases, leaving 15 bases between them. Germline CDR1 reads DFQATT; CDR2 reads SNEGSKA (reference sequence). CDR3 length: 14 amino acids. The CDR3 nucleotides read TGCAGTGCCCCCCTGTATGAGAGCTCCTACGAGCAGTACTTC. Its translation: CSAPLYESSYEQYF.

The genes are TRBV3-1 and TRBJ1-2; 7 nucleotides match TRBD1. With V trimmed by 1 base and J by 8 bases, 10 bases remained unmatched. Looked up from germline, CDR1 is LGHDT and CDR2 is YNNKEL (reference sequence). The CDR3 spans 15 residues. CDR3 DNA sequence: TGTGCCAGCAGCCAAGCTACAGGGGTCGTAGGCGGCTACACCTTC. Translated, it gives CASSQATGVVGGYTF.

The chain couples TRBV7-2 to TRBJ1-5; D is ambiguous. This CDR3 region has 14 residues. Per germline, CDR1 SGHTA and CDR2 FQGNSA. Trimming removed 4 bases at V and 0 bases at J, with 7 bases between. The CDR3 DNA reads TGTGCCAGCAGCTCCGGGGATAGCAATCAGCCCCAGCATTTT. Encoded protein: CASSSGDSNQPQHF. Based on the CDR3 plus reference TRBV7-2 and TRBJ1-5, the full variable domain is GAGVSQSPSNKVTEKGKDVELRCDPISGHTALYWYRQSLGQGLEFLIYFQGNSAPDKSGLPSDRFSAERTGGSVSTLTIQRTQQEDSAVYLCASSSGDSNQPQHFGDGTRLSIL.

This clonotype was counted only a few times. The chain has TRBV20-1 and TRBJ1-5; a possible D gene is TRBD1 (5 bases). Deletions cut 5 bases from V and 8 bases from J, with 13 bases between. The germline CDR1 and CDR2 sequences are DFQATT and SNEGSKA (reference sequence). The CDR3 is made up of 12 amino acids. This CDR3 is CSAVRGEEPQHF. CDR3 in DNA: TGCAGTGCTGTGAGGGGTGAGGAGCCCCAGCATTTT.

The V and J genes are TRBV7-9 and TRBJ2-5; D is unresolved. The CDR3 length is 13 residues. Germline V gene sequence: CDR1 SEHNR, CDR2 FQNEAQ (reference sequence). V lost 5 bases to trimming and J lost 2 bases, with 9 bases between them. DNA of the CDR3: TGTGCCAGCAGCGAGGAGTGGCAAGAGACCCAGTACTTC. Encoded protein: CASSEEWQETQYF.

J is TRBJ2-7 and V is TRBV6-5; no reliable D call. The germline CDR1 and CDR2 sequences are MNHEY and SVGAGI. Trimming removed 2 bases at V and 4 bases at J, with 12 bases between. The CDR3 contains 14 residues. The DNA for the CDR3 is TGTGCCAGCAGTTACCCACACACGCCGTACGAGCAGTACTTC. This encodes CASSYPHTPYEQYF.

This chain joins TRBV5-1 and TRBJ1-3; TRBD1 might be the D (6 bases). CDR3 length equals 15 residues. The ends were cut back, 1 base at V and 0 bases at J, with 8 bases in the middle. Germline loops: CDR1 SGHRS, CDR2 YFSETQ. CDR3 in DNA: TGCGCCAGCAGCTTGCAGGGGATCTCTGGAAACACCATATATTTT. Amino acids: CASSLQGISGNTIYF.

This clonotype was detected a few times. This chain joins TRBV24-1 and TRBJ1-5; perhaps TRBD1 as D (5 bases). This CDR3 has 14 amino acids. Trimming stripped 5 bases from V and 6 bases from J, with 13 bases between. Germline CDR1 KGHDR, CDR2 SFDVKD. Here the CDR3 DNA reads TGTGCCACCAGTGGGCCAGGGCGGGGTCAGCCCCAGCATTTT. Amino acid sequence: CATSGPGRGQPQHF.

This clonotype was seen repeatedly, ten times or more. The CDR3 here is CAISEPGPLRKQYF. CDR3 nucleotides: TGTGCCATCAGTGAACCGGGACCCCTCCGGAAGCAGTATTTT. The chain recombines TRBV10-3 with TRBJ2-3; D is tentatively TRBD1 or TRBD2 (5 bases each). V was trimmed by 3 bases and J by 11 bases, leaving 18 bases between them. The germline gives CDR1 ENHRY, CDR2 SYGVKD. The CDR3 has 14 amino acids.

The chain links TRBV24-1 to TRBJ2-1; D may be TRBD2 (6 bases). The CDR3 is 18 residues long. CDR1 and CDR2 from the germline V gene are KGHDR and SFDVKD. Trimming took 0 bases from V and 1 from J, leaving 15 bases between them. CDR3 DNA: TGTGCCACCAGTGATTTGTATTTCGGGAGTGGATCCTACAATGAGCAGTTCTTC. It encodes CATSDLYFGSGSYNEQFF.

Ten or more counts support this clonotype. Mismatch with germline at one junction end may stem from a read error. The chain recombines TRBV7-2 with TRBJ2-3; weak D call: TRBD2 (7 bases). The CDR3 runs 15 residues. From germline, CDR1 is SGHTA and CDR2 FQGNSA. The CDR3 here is CASSLGGTSTDTQYF. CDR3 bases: TGCGCCAGCAGCTTGGGGGGGACAAGCACAGATACGCAGTATTTT.

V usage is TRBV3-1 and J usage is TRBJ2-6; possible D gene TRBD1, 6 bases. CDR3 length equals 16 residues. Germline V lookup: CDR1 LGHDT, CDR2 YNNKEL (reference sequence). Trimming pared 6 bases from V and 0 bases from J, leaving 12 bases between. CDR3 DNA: TGTGCCAGCAGACCGGACAGTTTCTCTGGGGCCAACGTCCTGACTTTC. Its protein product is CASRPDSFSGANVLTF.

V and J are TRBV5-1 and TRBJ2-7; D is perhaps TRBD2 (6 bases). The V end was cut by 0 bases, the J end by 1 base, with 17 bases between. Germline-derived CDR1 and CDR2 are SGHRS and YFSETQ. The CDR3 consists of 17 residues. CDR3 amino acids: CASSLALRGTLSYEQYF. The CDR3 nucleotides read TGCGCCAGCAGCTTGGCCCTGAGAGGGACTCTGTCCTACGAGCAGTACTTC.

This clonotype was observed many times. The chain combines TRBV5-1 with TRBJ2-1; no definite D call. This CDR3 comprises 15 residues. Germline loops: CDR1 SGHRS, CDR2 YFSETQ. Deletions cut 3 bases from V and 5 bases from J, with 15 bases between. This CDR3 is CASSSSRVRHNEQFF. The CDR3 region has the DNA TGCGCCAGCAGCTCTTCTAGGGTTCGGCACAATGAGCAGTTCTTC.